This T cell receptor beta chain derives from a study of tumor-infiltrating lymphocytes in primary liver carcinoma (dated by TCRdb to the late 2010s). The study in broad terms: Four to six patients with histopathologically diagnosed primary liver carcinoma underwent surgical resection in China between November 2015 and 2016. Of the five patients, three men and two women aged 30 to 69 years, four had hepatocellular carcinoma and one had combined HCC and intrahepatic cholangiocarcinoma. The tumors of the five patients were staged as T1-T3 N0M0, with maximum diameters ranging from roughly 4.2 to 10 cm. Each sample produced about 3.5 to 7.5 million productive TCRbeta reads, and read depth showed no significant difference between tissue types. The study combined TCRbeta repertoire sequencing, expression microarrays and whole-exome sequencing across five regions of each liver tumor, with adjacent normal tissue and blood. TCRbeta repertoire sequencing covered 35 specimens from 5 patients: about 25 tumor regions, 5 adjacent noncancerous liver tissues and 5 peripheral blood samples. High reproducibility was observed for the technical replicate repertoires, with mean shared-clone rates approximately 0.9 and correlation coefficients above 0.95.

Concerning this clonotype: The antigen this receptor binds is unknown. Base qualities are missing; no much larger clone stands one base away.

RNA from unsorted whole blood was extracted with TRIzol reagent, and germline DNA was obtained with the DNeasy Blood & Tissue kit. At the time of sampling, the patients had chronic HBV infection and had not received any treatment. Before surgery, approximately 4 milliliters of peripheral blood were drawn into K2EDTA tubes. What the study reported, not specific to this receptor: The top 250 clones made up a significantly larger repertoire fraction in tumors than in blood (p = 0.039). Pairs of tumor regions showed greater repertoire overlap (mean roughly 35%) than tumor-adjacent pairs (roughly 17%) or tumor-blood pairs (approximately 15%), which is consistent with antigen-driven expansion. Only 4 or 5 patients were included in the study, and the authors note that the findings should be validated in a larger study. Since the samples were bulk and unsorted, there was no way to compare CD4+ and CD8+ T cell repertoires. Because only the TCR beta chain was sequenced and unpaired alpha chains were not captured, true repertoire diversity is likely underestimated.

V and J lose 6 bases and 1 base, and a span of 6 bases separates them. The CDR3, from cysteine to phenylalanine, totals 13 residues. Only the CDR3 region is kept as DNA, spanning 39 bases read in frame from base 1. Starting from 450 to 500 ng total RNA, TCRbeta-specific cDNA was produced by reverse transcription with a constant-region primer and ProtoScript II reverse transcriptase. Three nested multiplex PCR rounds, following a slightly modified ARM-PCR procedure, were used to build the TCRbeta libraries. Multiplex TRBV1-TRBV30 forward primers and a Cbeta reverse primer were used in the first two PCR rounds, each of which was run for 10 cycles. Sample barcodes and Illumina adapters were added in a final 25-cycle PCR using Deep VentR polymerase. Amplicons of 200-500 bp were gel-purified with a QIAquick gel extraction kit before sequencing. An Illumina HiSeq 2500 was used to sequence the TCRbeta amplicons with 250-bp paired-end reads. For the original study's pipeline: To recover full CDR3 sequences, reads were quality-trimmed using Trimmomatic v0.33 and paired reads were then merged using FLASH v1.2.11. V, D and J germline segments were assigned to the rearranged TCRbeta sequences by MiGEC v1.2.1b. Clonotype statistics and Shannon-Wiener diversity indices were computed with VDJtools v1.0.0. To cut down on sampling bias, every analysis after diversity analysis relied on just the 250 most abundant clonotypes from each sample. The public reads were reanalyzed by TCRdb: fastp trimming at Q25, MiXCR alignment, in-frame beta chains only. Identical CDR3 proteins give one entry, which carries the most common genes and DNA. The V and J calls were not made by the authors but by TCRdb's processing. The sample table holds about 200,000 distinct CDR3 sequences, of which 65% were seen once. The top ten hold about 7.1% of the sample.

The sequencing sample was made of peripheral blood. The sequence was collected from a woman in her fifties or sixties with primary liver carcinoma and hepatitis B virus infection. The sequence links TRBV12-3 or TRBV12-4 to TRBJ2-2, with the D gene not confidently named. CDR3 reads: CASRTLNTGELFF. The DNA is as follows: TGTGCCAGCAGAACCCTGAACACCGGGGAGCTGTTTTTT.